This T cell receptor beta chain was found in a study of blood T cell repertoires in COVID-19. The wider study: T cells, B-cell-depleted T cells, or PBMCs supplied cDNA or gDNA.

The protocol was immunoSEQ multiplex PCR, while the TCRdb copy is restricted to in-frame clones and leaves out a portion. The sample has about 81,000 clones, 90% to 95% seen once; the top ten hold 4% to 5.5%. The germline gives CDR1 SGHKS, CDR2 YYEKEE (reference sequence). This CDR3 comprises 12 residues. V lost 3 bases, J lost 9 bases, and 13 bases lay in between. This chain links TRBV5-5 with TRBJ2-7; D uncertain. The sequencing input was peripheral blood. This receptor was taken from a human donor with active COVID-19. The donor label of this sample is uncertain. The CDR3 sequence is CASSSALGGQYF. CDR3 DNA: TGTGCCAGCAGCTCAGCGTTGGGTGGGCAGTACTTC.